This TCR beta chain was recovered during a study of shared clonotypes between healthy human individuals. Trimming took 4 bases from V and 8 from J, leaving 18 bases between them. The CDR3 runs 15 residues. CDR1 and CDR2 from the germline V gene are SGHNT and YYREEE (reference sequence). The table came from immunoSEQ multiplex PCR; TCRdb's copy has only in-frame clones and leaves some out. The data hold around 990,000 clones, with 60% to 85% observed a single time. Sequenced: memory CD4+ T cells from PBMCs. Subset defined: CD45RA-negative fraction. This clonotype was sampled from a man aged 18 to 35 in good health. Some clones in this sample may be carry-over from other donors' samples. The chain is built from TRBV5-4 and TRBJ1-4; D may be TRBD1 (5 bases). CDR3 sequence: CASSLGLLAGEKLFF. CDR3 nucleotide sequence: TGTGCCAGCAGCCTGGGACTGTTAGCTGGAGAAAAACTGTTTTTT.